The 14 T cell receptor beta chains reported below all come from one sample, sequenced in a study of T cells in Graves' hyperthyroidism and ophthalmopathy (dated by TCRdb to the late 2010s). Library construction relied on multiplex PCR. This sample was sequenced with an Illumina HiSeq 2000. The TCR beta CDR3 regions were amplified from RNA transcripts. For the first round of RT-PCR on the TCR CDR3, the HTBI primer set was used together with the Qiagen OneStep RT-PCR kit. In TCRdb, the public reads were trimmed at Q25 with fastp and aligned with MiXCR, with productive beta chains retained. Each entry is one CDR3 protein sequence, shown with its most common DNA and genes. The table for this sample lists about 580,000 distinct CDR3 sequences; more than 45% of them were counted only once. Around 7.7% of the sample comes from the top ten. Input material: peripheral blood or thyroid tissue (not recorded which). These receptor sequences come from a woman younger than 30 with Graves' hyperthyroidism.

Concerning this clonotype itself: A much larger clone lies a single base off, so this may be a read error. The gene calls are TRBV7-3 and TRBJ2-7; 13 bases match TRBD2. The CDR3 has 18 amino acids. Unmatched junction bases numbered 13, after V lost 6 bases and J lost 2 bases. Germline V lookup: CDR1 SGHTA, CDR2 FQGTGA. CDR3 sequence reads: CASSPRTSGRPTPYEQYF. The CDR3 DNA is TGTGCCAGCAGTCCACGGACTAGCGGGAGACCCACCCCCTACGAGCAGTACTTC.

J is TRBJ2-7 and V is TRBV24-1; possibly TRBD2 for D (5 bases). The CDR3 contains 16 residues. Trimming cost V 3 bases and J 2 bases, with 16 bases left between them. Germline CDR1 KGHDR, CDR2 SFDVKD. Here the CDR3 reads CATSDEPGTTAYEQYF. The CDR3 coding sequence is TGTGCCACCAGTGATGAGCCGGGAACAACCGCCTACGAGCAGTACTTC.

Many counts were recorded for this clonotype. The chain joins TRBV18 to TRBJ2-7; D uncertain. V was cut by 4 bases and J by 2 bases, with 15 bases left in between. This CDR3 comprises 15 residues. Germline V CDR1 and CDR2: KGHSH, LQKENI. CDR3 sequence reads: CASSLGGPLAYEQYF. The CDR3 bases are TGTGCCAGCTCACTAGGTGGGCCCCTCGCCTACGAGCAGTACTTC.

This chain joins TRBV7-3 and TRBJ2-7; D uncertain. The germline gives CDR1 SGHTA, CDR2 FQGTGA. This CDR3 spans 16 amino acids. Trimming removed 2 bases from V and 7 bases from J, with 21 bases in between. The CDR3 loop is CASSLESAVGLGEQYF. The CDR3 bases are TGTGCCAGCAGCTTAGAGTCGGCGGTCGGCCTAGGGGAGCAGTACTTC.

About this clonotype: This sequence may be a read error, since a much larger clone differs from it by one base. This rearrangement joins TRBV10-3 to TRBJ2-6; weak D call: TRBD1 (6 bases). Germline CDR1 is ENHRY and CDR2 is SYGVKD. With 5 bases removed from V and 0 bases from J, the gap between germline ends came to 20 bases. CDR3 length: 19 residues. CDR3 sequence (DNA): TGTGCCATCAGTTATTTGTCGTGGGACACCAACTCTGGGGCCAACGTCCTGACTTTC. It is translated as CAISYLSWDTNSGANVLTF.

This clonotype showed up many times. The rearrangement joins TRBV2 to TRBJ1-5, with 8 nucleotides matching TRBD1. V was clipped by 6 bases and J by 7 bases; unmatched bases: 8. The CDR3 length is 14 residues. Germline CDR1 is SNHLY and CDR2 is FYNNEI. Here the CDR3 DNA reads TGTGCCAGCAGATCCGGACAGGGCCAGCAGCCCCAGCATTTT. Its translation: CASRSGQGQQPQHF.

V is TRBV15 and J is TRBJ2-7, with 7 bases identical to TRBD1. Germline assignment: CDR1 LNHNV and CDR2 YYDKDF (reference sequence). The trim removed 7 bases at V and 0 bases at J, leaving 9 bases unmatched. The CDR3 is 15 amino acids. The DNA of the CDR3 is TGTGCCACCACCAAGGGGACAGCGTACTCCTACGAGCAGTACTTC. It is translated as CATTKGTAYSYEQYF.

This clonotype was found many times. The chain links TRBV9 to TRBJ2-7; D is undetermined. The CDR3 has 14 amino acids. Trimming removed 4 bases at V and 0 bases at J, with 11 bases between. Looked up from germline, CDR1 is SGDLS and CDR2 is YYNGEE. This chain's CDR3 is CASSSSTTSYEQYF. DNA of the CDR3: TGTGCCAGCAGCTCATCGACCACCTCCTACGAGCAGTACTTC.

Of note for this clonotype: One end of the junction varies from germline; a read error may be responsible. This sequence joins TRBV10-3 and TRBJ1-4; D not resolved. Per the germline V gene, CDR1 is ENHRY and CDR2 is SYGVKD. The length of the CDR3 is 14 residues. The CDR3 DNA is TGTGCCATCAGTGGGCGGGAAGGCAATGAAAAGCTGTTTTTT. It codes for CAISGREGNEKLFF.

This clonotype has at least ten counts. The CDR3 DNA reads TGCGCCAGCAGCCAAGATGTGGCAGGGGCTGGGGCCAACGTCCTGACTTTC. As protein: CASSQDVAGAGANVLTF. The rearrangement joins TRBV4-3 to TRBJ2-6; D may be TRBD1 (6 bases). This CDR3 has 17 amino acids. Germline-derived CDR1 and CDR2 are LGHNA and YSLEER. Trimming removed 0 bases at V and 2 bases at J, with 11 bases between.

Comment on this clonotype: A much more abundant neighbour one base away suggests this may be a read error. This rearrangement joins TRBV7-2 to TRBJ1-2; D not certain. CDR3 size: 14 residues. The germline V gene encodes CDR1 SGHTA and CDR2 FQGNSA. Deletions cut 0 bases from V and 4 bases from J, with 9 bases between. As DNA, the CDR3 is TGTGCCAGCAGCTTAGCGTTGGGCCCCTATGGCTACACCTTC. Protein sequence: CASSLALGPYGYTF.

V gene TRBV11-2 combines with J gene TRBJ1-1; no definite D call. The CDR3 length is 15 residues. CDR1 and CDR2 (germline): SGHAT, FQNNGV. Between the trimmed V and J ends, which lost 11 bases and 7 bases, there was a span of 26 bases. CDR3 in DNA: TGTGCCGGTTCGACTAGCGGGAGGGCCAAAAGTGAAGCTTTCTTT. Its protein is CAGSTSGRAKSEAFF.

Notes on this clonotype: This may stem from a read error, because a much larger clone lies one nucleotide away. The CDR3 carries no conserved terminal phenylalanine or tryptophan, so it likely arises from a read error. The V call is TRBV5-6, the J call TRBJ2-2; D is possibly TRBD1 (6 bases). Germline V gives CDR1 SGHDT, CDR2 YYEEEE. V was pared by 4 bases and J by 4 bases, with 14 bases between. There are 15 residues in the CDR3. The CDR3 DNA is TGTGCCAGCAGCCTGACAGGATCGGGCACCGGGGAGCTGTTTTCT. Encoded protein: CASSLTGSGTGELFS.

The chain links TRBV12-3 or TRBV12-4 to TRBJ2-5; 10 bases are a match to TRBD1. The CDR3 covers 17 residues. Trimming cost V 5 bases and J 5 bases; bases outside gene matches: 14. This chain's CDR3 is CASSARRDRGAMETQYF. The CDR3 DNA reads as TGTGCCAGCAGTGCCCGCCGGGACAGGGGTGCTATGGAGACCCAGTACTTC.